This TCR beta chain is drawn from a study of blood T cell repertoires in COVID-19. Study in general: Both acute and convalescent COVID-19 samples were obtained from the United States, Italy and Spain.

TCRdb keeps only in-frame clones here, not all; method: immunoSEQ multiplex PCR. Of some 400,000 clones detected, 81% appear once; the ten largest clones hold approximately 1%. This clone came up a few times. The CDR3 covers 13 residues. CDR1 is LNHDA, CDR2 SQIVND, per germline (reference sequence). V was pared by 4 bases and J by 3 bases, with 2 bases of the junction left unmatched. The sequencing input was peripheral blood. The sequence was obtained from a human donor with acute or convalescent COVID-19. The donor label of this sample is uncertain. The chain combines TRBV19 with TRBJ2-7, with 8 bases aligning to TRBD2. In DNA, the CDR3 is TGTGCCAGTAGTAGACGGGAGGGCTACGAGCAGTACTTC. Its protein is CASSRREGYEQYF.